Detailed here is one TCR beta chain. Germline CDR1 is LNHDA and CDR2 is SQIVND (reference sequence). Trimming cost V 6 bases and J 1 base, with 13 bases left between them. The CDR3 is made up of 15 amino acids. The data derive from a study of blood T cell repertoires in COVID-19. On the study more broadly: Specimens from acute and convalescent COVID-19 originated in the United States, Italy and Spain. From T cells, B-cell-depleted T cells, or PBMCs came the material, which was cDNA or gDNA.

As originally analysed: Nucleated cell counts were estimated from reference gene primer amplification. This table comes from immunoSEQ multiplex PCR, and its TCRdb copy is limited to in-frame clones, with some not included. That table is the source of V, J and clone size, and D and trimming were worked out from the DNA. The repertoire includes 100,000 to 150,000 clones, around 83% of them detected once, and about 9.9% sits in the top ten. This rearrangement joins TRBV19 to TRBJ1-5; D is possibly TRBD1 (6 bases). The sample comprised peripheral blood. The TCR comes from a man aged 35 to 55 with active or convalescent COVID-19. The CDR3 loop is CASRKNRDSNQPQHF. The DNA for the CDR3 is TGTGCCAGTAGAAAAAACAGGGACAGCAATCAGCCCCAGCATTTT.